This T cell receptor beta chain was recorded in a study of CD8 T cells in ankylosing spondylitis. Construction of TCR beta libraries was performed using quantitative 5'-RACE with molecular barcodes. TCRdb reanalysed the 5' RACE reads using MiXCR and keeps one entry per CDR3 protein. The sample includes fewer than 250,000 distinct CDR3 sequences, 8% to 11% of them seen just once. Whole-study results and caveats: The study looked at matched synovial fluid samples from ankylosing spondylitis patients. Disease-linked clones were reported to be significantly enriched there. Clones that were linked to disease were CD8+ and were relatively rare in peripheral blood. Ankylosing spondylitis blood appeared to carry a characteristic TCR beta motif of roughly 8 highly homologous variants.

This clonotype was seen ten or more times. Its antigen remains unidentified. Germline values: CDR1 MNHNS, CDR2 SASEGT. V dropped 2 bases and J dropped 0; count of bases not matched to a gene: 0. CDR3 size: 15 residues. The V call is TRBV6-1, the J call TRBJ2-7; 11 bases are shared with TRBD2. The TCR sequence derives from a male donor with ankylosing spondylitis or in good health (not recorded which). The sample consisted of blood, either unsorted or a sorted T cell fraction (not recorded which). CDR3 region: CASSELAGGSYEQYF. The CDR3 DNA follows: TGTGCCAGCAGTGAACTAGCGGGGGGCTCCTACGAGCAGTACTTC.